This T cell receptor (beta chain) comes out of a study of T cells after yellow fever vaccination. Study in general: Fractions low in cell number were prepared with SMART-Seq v4 Ultra Low Input.

To note about this clonotype: What it recognizes is unknown.

Study-wide points: FACS-sorted repertoires could contain abundant clonotypes contaminating from the bulk population.

V was clipped by 4 bases and J by 13 bases, with 17 bases between them. The CDR3 extends over 14 amino acids. Looked up from germline, CDR1 is LGHNA and CDR2 is YSLEER. The 5'RACE template-switching step produced TCR cDNA and added a universal primer site and UMIs. MiXCR, applied by TCRdb to the 5' RACE reads, yields one record per CDR3 protein. The sample includes approximately 330,000 distinct CDR3 sequences, approximately 4% seen only once; the top ten take around 24%. The TCR comes from a man younger than 30 who received the YFV17D yellow fever vaccine. The genes are TRBV4-3 and TRBJ1-6; possibly TRBD1 for D (6 bases). The sequencing used PBMCs, collected 5 days after the yellow fever booster vaccination. The DNA of the CDR3 is TGCGCCAGCAGCCGTACAGGGTCCGTGACGCCCCTCCACTTT. This codes for CASSRTGSVTPLHF.